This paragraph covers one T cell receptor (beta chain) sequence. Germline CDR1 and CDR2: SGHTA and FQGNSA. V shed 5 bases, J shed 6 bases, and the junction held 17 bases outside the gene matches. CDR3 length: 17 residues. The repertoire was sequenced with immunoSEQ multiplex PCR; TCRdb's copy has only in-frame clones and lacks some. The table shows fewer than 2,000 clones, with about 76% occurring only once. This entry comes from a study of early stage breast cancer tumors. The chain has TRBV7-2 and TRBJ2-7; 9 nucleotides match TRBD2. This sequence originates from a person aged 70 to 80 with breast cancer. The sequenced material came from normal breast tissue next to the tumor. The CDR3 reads CASSHLRGRGGAGEQYF. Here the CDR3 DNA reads TGTGCCAGCAGCCACTTACGAGGACGCGGGGGGGCCGGCGAGCAGTACTTC.